These 10 T cell receptor beta chains share one sample of origin, sequenced in a study of tumor and adjacent non-tumor tissue in lung cancer. No cell sorting was done before RNA was extracted from the tissue. More than 3 cm separated this lung sample from the edge of the tumor. TCRbeta libraries were built with three rounds of nested PCR, modified from ARM-PCR. TCRdb independently ran MiXCR on the multiplex PCR reads; one entry per CDR3 protein. The repertoire holds roughly 120,000 distinct CDR3 sequences, with about 61% as singletons. Sequenced input: distant non-tumor lung tissue. The receptors originated from a man aged 55 to 70 with non-small cell lung cancer.

Comments on this clonotype: An end of the junction does not agree with germline; a read error may underlie this. The chain employs TRBV6-1 and TRBJ1-1; 10 bases align to TRBD1. The CDR3 sequence is 15 residues long. Germline V lookup: CDR1 MNHNS, CDR2 SASEGT. The CDR3 DNA reads as TGTCCCAGCAACTGGGACAGGGGATATACCACCGAAGCTTTCTTT. Protein product: CPSNWDRGYTTEAFF.

V usage is TRBV24-1 and J usage is TRBJ2-3; D gene ambiguous. V was shortened by 3 bases and J by 0 bases, with 6 bases between the two germline ends. Germline V gives CDR1 KGHDR, CDR2 SFDVKD. The CDR3 consists of 14 residues. The chain's CDR3 is CATSDRSSTDTQYF. The CDR3, as DNA: TGTGCCACCAGTGATCGGAGTAGCACAGATACGCAGTATTTT.

Comment on this clonotype: The junction does not match germline at one end; this may be a read error. This rearrangement joins TRBV6-2 or TRBV6-3 to TRBJ1-1; a possible D gene is TRBD1 (5 bases). This CDR3 region has 13 residues. The V gene's germline CDR1 is MNHEY and CDR2 SVGEGT. The DNA of the CDR3 is TGTGCCAGCATATGGGGACCGAACACCGAAGCTTTCTTT. Protein product: CASIWGPNTEAFF.

With respect to this clonotype: The germline gene is not matched at one end of the junction; a read error may be the cause. V gene TRBV12-3 or TRBV12-4 combines with J gene TRBJ1-2; D is uncertain. The CDR3 has 13 amino acids. The CDR3 here is CASSSGGAYDYTF. The CDR3 DNA reads as TGTGCCAGCAGTTCAGGAGGAGCCTATGACTACACTTTC.

A word on this clonotype: At one boundary the junction diverges from the germline segment, which might be a read error. The CDR3 DNA reads TGTGCCAGCAGCATCCAGGGGACTGAGGATGGCTACATCTTC. This sequence encodes CASSIQGTEDGYIF. The J gene is TRBJ1-2, the V gene TRBV11-1; D is possibly TRBD1 (6 bases). This CDR3 spans 14 amino acids. Germline V CDR1 and CDR2: SGHAT, FQDESV (reference sequence). Together with reference TRBV11-1 and TRBJ1-2, the CDR3 gives the full variable domain: EAEVAQSPRYKITEKSQAVAFWCDPISGHATLYWYRQILGQGPELLVQFQDESVVDDSQLPKDRFSAERLKGVDSTLKIQPAELGDSAMYLCASSIQGTEDGYIFGSGTRLTVV.

At least ten counts were recorded for this clonotype. CDR3 DNA sequence: TGTGCCAGCTCAGGAGAGACCCAGTACTTC. It codes for CASSGETQYF. The chain joins TRBV18 to TRBJ2-5; D is unclear. V lost 5 bases, J lost 4 bases, and 2 bases lay in between. The CDR3 runs to 10 residues. Germline assignment: CDR1 KGHSH and CDR2 LQKENI.

The J gene is TRBJ2-1, the V gene TRBV10-3; the match to TRBD1 covers 9 bases. The junction had 7 bases not matched to a gene; V was cut back by 5 bases and J by 8 bases. CDR1 and CDR2 (germline): ENHRY, SYGVKD. CDR3 length equals 14 residues. CDR3 DNA: TGTGCCATCAGTTCGGGACAGGGAGTACATGAGCAGTTCTTC. Protein: CAISSGQGVHEQFF.

This clonotype has ten or more counts. The chain combines TRBV6-6 with TRBJ1-5, with D unresolved. The CDR3 is 11 amino acids. Germline CDR1 reads MNHNY; CDR2 reads SVGAGI (reference sequence). The V gene lost 4 bases and the J gene lost 11 bases, with 9 bases spanning the gap. CDR3 DNA sequence: TGTGCCAGCAGTTTAGAGGGAACCCAGCATTTT. Translated, it gives CASSLEGTQHF.

J is TRBJ2-3 and V is TRBV6-5; no reliable D call. The CDR3 covers 16 residues. The V gene lost 2 bases and the J gene lost 0 bases, with 12 bases spanning the gap. Germline V lookup: CDR1 MNHEY, CDR2 SVGAGI. The CDR3 protein is CASSYHCNSSTDTQYF. DNA of the CDR3: TGTGCCAGCAGTTACCACTGTAACTCTAGCACAGATACGCAGTATTTT.

Comment on this clonotype: The junction does not match germline at one end; this may be a read error. This chain uses TRBV6-5 with TRBJ2-3; unclear D gene. Germline V lookup: CDR1 MNHEY, CDR2 SVGAGI. This CDR3 is 14 amino acids long. CDR3 in DNA: TGTGCCAGCCGACCCGCTAGGGCTGCAGATAGGCAGTATTTT. This codes for CASRPARAADRQYF.